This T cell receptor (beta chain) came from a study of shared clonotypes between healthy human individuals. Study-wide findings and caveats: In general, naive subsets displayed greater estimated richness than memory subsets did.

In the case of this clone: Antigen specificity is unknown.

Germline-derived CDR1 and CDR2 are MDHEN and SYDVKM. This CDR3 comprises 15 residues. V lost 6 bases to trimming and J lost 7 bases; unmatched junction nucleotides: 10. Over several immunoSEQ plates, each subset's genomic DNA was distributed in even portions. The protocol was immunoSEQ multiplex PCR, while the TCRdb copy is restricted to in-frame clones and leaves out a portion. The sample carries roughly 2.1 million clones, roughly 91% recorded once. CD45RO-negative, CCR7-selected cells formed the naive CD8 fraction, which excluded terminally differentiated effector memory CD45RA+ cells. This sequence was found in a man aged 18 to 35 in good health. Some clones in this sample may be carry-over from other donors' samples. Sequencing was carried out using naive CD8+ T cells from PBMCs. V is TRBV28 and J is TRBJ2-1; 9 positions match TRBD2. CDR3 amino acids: CASSPPSGAANEQFF. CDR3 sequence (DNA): TGTGCCAGCAGCCCACCTAGCGGGGCAGCGAATGAGCAGTTCTTC.